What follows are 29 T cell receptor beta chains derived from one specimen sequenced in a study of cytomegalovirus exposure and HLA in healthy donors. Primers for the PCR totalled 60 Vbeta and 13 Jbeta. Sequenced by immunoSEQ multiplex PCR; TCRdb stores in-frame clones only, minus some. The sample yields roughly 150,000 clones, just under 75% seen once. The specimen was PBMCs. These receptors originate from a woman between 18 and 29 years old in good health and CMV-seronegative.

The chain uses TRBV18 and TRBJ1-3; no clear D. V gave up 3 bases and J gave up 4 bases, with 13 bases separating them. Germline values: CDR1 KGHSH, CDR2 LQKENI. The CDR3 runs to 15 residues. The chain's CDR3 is CASSPNTADGNTIYF. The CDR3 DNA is TGTGCCAGCTCACCGAACACAGCGGACGGAAACACCATATATTTT. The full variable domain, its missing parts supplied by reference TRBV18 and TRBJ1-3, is NAGVMQNPRHLVRRRGQEARLRCSPMKGHSHVYWYRQLPEEGLKFMVYLQKENIIDESGMPKERFSAEFPKEGPSILRIQQVVRGDSAAYFCASSPNTADGNTIYFGEGSWLTVV.

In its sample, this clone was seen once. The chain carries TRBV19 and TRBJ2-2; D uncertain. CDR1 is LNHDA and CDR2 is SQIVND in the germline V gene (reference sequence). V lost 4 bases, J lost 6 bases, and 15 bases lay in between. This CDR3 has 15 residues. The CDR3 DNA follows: TGTGCCAGTAGTAATCCTCGGCAGGCAGCCGGGGAGCTGTTTTTT. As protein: CASSNPRQAAGELFF.

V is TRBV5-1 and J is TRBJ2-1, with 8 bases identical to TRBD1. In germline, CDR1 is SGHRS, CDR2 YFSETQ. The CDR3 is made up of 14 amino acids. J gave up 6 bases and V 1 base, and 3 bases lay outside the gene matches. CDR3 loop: CASSLSGQGNEQFF. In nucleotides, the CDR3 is TGCGCCAGCAGCTTGTCCGGACAGGGCAATGAGCAGTTCTTC.

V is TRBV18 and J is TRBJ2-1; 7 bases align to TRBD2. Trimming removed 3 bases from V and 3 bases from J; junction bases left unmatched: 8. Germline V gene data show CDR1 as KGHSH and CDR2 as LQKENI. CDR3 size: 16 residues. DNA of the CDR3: TGTGCCAGCTCACCCTACGTTCGGGGGGACTACAATGAGCAGTTCTTC. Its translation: CASSPYVRGDYNEQFF.

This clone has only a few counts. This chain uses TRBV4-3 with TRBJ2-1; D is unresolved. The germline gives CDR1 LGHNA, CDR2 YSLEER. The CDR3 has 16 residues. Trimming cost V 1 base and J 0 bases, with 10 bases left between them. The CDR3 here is CASSQGSGGSYNEQFF. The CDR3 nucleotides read TGCGCCAGCAGCCAAGGCTCGGGTGGCTCCTACAATGAGCAGTTCTTC.

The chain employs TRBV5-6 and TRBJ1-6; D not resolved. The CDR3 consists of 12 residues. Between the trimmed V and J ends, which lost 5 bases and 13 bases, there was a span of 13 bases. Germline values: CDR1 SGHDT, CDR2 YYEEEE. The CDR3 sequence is CASSSPSAPLHF. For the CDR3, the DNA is TGTGCCAGCAGTTCTCCCTCCGCGCCCCTCCACTTT. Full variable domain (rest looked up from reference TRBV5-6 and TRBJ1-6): DAGVTQSPTHLIKTRGQQVTLRCSPKSGHDTVSWYQQALGQGPQFIFQYYEEEERQRGNFPDRFSGHQFPNYSSELNVNALLLGDSALYLCASSSPSAPLHFGNGTRLTVT.

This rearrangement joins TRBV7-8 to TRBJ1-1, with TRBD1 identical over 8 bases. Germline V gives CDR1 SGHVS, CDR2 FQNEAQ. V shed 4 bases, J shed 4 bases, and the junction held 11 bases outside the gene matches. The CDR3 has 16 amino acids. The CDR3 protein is CASSWVGDRRGTEAFF. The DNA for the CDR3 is TGTGCCAGCAGCTGGGTAGGGGACAGGCGGGGCACTGAAGCTTTCTTT.

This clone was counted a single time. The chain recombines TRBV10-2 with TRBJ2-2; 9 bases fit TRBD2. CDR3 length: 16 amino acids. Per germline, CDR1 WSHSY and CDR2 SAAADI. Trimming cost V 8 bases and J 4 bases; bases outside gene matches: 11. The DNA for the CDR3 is TGCGCCAGCGAGGAAAGCGGGAGGAGTAGCACCGGGGAGCTGTTTTTT. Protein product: CASEESGRSSTGELFF.

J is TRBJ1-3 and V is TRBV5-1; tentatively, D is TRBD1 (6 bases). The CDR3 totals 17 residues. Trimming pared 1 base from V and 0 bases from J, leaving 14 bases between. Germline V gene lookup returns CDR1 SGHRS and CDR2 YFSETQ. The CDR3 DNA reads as TGCGCCAGCAGCTTGAATGGACAGAGAGACTCTGGAAACACCATATATTTT. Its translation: CASSLNGQRDSGNTIYF.

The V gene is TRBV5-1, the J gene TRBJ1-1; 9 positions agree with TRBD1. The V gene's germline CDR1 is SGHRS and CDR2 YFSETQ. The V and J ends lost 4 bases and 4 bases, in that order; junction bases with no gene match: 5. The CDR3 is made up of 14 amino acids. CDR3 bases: TGCGCCAGCAGCGGGACAGGGAGAGTCACTGAAGCTTTCTTT. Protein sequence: CASSGTGRVTEAFF.

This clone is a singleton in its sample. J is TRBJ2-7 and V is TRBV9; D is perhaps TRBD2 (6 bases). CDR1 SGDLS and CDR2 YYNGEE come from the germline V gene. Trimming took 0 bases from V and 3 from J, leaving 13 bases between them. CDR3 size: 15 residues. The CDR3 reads CASSVGGDGNYEQYF. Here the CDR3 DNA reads TGTGCCAGCAGCGTAGGGGGGGACGGGAACTACGAGCAGTACTTC.

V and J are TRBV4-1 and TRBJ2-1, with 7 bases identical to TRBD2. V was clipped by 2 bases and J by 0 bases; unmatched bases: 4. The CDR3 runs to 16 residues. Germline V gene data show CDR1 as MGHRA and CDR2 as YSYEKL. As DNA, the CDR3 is TGCGCCAGCAGCCAACTGACTAGCCGCTCCTACAATGAGCAGTTCTTC. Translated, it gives CASSQLTSRSYNEQFF.

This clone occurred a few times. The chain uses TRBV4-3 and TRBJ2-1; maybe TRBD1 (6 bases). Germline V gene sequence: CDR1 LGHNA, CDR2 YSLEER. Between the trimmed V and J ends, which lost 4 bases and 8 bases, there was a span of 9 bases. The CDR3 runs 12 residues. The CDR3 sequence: CASSLNRDEQFF. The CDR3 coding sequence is TGCGCCAGCAGCCTGAACAGGGATGAGCAGTTCTTC.

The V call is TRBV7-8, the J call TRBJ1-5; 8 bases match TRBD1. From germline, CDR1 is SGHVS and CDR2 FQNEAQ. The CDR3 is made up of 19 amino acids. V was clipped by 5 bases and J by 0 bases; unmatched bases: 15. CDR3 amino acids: CASSLYPGRGHSSNQPQHF. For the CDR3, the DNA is TGTGCCAGCAGCCTATATCCCGGCAGGGGGCACAGTAGCAATCAGCCCCAGCATTTT.

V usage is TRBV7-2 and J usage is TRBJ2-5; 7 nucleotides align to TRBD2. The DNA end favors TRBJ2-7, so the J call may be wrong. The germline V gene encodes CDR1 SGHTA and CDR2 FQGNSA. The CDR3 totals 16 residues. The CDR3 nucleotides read TGTGCCAGCAGCGACCCGGGGGAGGGGAGCTCCTACGAGCAGTACTTC. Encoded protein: CASSDPGEGSSYEQYF.

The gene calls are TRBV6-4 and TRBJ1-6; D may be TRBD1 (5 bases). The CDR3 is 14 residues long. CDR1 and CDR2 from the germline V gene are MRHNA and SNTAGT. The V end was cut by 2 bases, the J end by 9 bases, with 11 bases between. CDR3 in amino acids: CASSDREGSSPLHF. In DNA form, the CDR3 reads TGTGCCAGCAGTGACAGGGAGGGGAGTTCACCCCTCCACTTT.

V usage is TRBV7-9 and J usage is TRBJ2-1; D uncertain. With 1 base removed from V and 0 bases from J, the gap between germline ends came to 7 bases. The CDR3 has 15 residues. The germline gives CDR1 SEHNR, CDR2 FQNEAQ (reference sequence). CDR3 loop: CASSLGVSSYNEQFF. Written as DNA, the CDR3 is TGTGCCAGCAGCTTAGGAGTAAGCTCCTACAATGAGCAGTTCTTC.

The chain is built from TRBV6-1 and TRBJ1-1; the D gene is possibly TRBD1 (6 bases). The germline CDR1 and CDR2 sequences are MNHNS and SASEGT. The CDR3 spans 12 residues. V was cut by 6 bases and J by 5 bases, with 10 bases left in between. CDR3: CASRQGWTEAFF. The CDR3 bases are TGTGCCAGCAGGCAGGGGTGGACTGAAGCTTTCTTT.

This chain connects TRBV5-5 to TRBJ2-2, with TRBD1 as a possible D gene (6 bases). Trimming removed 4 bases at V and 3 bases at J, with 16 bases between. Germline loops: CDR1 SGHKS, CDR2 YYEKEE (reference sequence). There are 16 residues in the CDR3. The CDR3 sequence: CASSRGHLSDTGELFF. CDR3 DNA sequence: TGTGCCAGCAGCAGGGGACATTTATCGGACACCGGGGAGCTGTTTTTT.

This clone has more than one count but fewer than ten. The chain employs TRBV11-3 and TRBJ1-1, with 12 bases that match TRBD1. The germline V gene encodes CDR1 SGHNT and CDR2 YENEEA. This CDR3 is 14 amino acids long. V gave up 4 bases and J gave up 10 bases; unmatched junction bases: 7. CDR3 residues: CASSSPGQGAGAFF. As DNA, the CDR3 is TGTGCCAGCAGCTCACCGGGACAGGGGGCAGGAGCTTTCTTT.

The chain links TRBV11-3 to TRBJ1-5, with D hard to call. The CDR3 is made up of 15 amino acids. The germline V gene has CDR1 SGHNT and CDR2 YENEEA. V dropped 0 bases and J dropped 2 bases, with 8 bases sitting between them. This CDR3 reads CASSLDGGGNQPQHF. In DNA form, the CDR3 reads TGTGCCAGCAGCTTAGATGGCGGGGGCAATCAGCCCCAGCATTTT.

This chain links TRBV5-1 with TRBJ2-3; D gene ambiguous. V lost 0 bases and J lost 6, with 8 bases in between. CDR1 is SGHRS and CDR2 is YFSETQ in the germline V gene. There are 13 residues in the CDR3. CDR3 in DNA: TGCGCCAGCAGCTTGGGAATAGAGGATACGCAGTATTTT. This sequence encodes CASSLGIEDTQYF.

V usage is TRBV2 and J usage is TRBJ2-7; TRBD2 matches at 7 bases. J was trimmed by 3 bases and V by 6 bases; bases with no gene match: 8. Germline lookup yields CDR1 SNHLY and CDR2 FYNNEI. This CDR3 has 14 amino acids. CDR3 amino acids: CASRGGNADYEQYV. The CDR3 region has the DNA TGTGCCAGCAGGGGGGGGAATGCGGACTACGAGCAGTACGTC.

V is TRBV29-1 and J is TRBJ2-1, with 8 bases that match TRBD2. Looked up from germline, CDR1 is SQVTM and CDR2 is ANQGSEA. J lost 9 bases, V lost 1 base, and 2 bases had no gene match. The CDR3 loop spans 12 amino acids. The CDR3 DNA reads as TGCAGCGTTGAAGGGACTAGCTCTGAGCAGTTCTTC. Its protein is CSVEGTSSEQFF.

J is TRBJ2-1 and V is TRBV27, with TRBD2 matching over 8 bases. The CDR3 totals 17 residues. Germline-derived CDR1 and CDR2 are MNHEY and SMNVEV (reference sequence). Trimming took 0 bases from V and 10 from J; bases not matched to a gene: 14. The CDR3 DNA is TGTGCCAGCAGTTTATCCGGGACTAGGGGGACGGTAAGGGAGCAGTTCTTC. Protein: CASSLSGTRGTVREQFF.

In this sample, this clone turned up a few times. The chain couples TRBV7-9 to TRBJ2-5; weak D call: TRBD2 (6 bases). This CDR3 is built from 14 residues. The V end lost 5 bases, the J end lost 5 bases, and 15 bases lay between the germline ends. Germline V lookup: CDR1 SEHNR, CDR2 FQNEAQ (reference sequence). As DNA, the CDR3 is TGTGCCAGCAGCCCAGGAGGGGCGCGGGAGACCCAGTACTTC. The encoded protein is CASSPGGARETQYF.

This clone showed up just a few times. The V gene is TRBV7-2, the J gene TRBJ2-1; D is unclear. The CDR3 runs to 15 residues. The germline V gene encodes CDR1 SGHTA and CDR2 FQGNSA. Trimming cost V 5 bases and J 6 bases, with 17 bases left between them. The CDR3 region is CASSQQSSVGNEQFF. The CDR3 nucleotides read TGTGCCAGCAGCCAACAGTCTTCTGTGGGCAATGAGCAGTTCTTC.

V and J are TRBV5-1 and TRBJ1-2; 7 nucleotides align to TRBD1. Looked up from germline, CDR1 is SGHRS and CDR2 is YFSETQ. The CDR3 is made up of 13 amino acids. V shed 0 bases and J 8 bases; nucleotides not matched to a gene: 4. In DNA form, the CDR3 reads TGCGCCAGCAGCTTGGGACAGGGAAGCGGCTACACCTTC. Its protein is CASSLGQGSGYTF.

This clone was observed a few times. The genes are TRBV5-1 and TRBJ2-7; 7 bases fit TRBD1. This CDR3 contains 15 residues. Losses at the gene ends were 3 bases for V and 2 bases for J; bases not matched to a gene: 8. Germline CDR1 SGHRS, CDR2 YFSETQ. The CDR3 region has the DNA TGCGCCAGCAGCTCATCAGGGGGTTGGGCCTACGAGCAGTACTTC. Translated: CASSSSGGWAYEQYF.